This is a list of T cell receptor beta chains from one sample in a study of shared clonotypes between healthy human individuals. The repertoire was sequenced with immunoSEQ multiplex PCR; TCRdb's copy has only in-frame clones and lacks some. The sample yields about 2,100,000 clones, about 92% seen once. Sequenced material: naive CD8+ T cells from PBMCs. The source of these receptors is a man aged 18-30 years in good health. Some clones in this sample may be carry-over from other donors' samples. The CDR3 runs from the conserved cysteine through the conserved F or W. Each record gives: J gene, clone size, D gene, V gene, CDR3 DNA, CDR3 protein. D genes are given only for firm matches. Expanded clones get a size class; other rows say once, few or many, or leave the size out.

TRBJ2-5,once,NA,TRBV10-3,TGTGCCATCAGTGATAGGGGGCAAGAGACCCAGTACTTC,CAISDRGQETQYF
TRBJ2-6,NA,NA,TRBV5-8,TGTGCCAGCAGCTTTTGGACGGAGGGCTCTGGGGCCAACGTCCTGACTTTC,CASSFWTEGSGANVLTF
TRBJ2-3,NA,NA,TRBV4-1,TGCGCCAGCAGCCAAGGGGGGGATACGCAGTATTTT,CASSQGGDTQYF
TRBJ2-7,NA,NA,TRBV6-6,TGTGCCAGCAGTTACAGTTCCTACGAGCAGTACTTC,CASSYSSYEQYF
TRBJ1-4,NA,NA,TRBV4-3,TGCGCCAGCAGCCCATCCCGGGGGGCAGGTGAAAAACTGTTTTTT,CASSPSRGAGEKLFF
TRBJ2-1,NA,TRBD1,TRBV27,TGTGCCAGCACCAGAGGGGGCGGAGCCTACAATGAGCAGTTCTTC,CASTRGGGAYNEQFF
TRBJ2-5,NA,NA,TRBV5-1,TGCGCCAGCAGCACCACCGGGACGCCCCCCGTTTGGTACTTC,CASSTTGTPPVWYF
TRBJ2-7,NA,NA,TRBV6-1,TGTGCCAGCAGGGAGGGGGTGACGGCTACCTACGAGCAGTACTTC,CASREGVTATYEQYF
TRBJ2-1,NA,TRBD2,TRBV7-7,TGTGCCAGCAGCCCCACTAGCGGTGCCTACAATGAGCAGTTCTTC,CASSPTSGAYNEQFF
TRBJ1-1,NA,NA,TRBV6-1,TGTGCCAGCAGTGAATGGGGTGGAAACACTGAAGCTTTCTTT,CASSEWGGNTEAFF
TRBJ2-7,once,NA,TRBV6-1,TGTGCCAGCAGTGAGACCAGGTCCTACGAGCAGTACTTC,CASSETRSYEQYF
TRBJ2-1,NA,NA,TRBV7-9,TGTGCCAGCAGCTTAGTGTCTGCAACAGACTACAATGAGCAGTTCTTC,CASSLVSATDYNEQFF
TRBJ2-7,NA,NA,TRBV27,TGTGCCAGCAGTTGGGGGGCCCCCTACGAGCAGTACTTC,CASSWGAPYEQYF
TRBJ1-2,NA,NA,TRBV28,TGTGCCAGCAGTTGGGGGCGGGGTTATGGCTACACCTTC,CASSWGRGYGYTF
TRBJ2-7,NA,NA,TRBV7-9,TGTGCCAGCAGCCCCCTGGAGGGAACCTACGAGCAGTACTTC,CASSPLEGTYEQYF
TRBJ1-3,NA,TRBD1,TRBV7-9,TGTGCCAGCAGCTTAGCCCCCTACCTCCAGGGGGATACTGGAAACACCATATATTTT,CASSLAPYLQGDTGNTIYF
TRBJ2-7,NA,NA,TRBV5-6,TGTGCCAGCAGCTTTGGGCAGGGAGGATACGAGCAGTACTTC,CASSFGQGGYEQYF
TRBJ1-2,NA,NA,TRBV19,TGTGCCAGTAGTCAACAGGGAGCGGTTTTGGGCTACACCTTC,CASSQQGAVLGYTF
TRBJ2-7,NA,NA,TRBV29-1,TGCAGCGCGGGGATCTCCTACGAGCAGTACTTC,CSAGISYEQYF
TRBJ1-2,NA,TRBD1,TRBV30,TGTGCCTGGAGTGTACTTAGGGGCCGGACAGGGAGCGGCTACACCTTC,CAWSVLRGRTGSGYTF
TRBJ2-5,NA,NA,TRBV28,TGTGCCAGCAGCCCCCTGAGGGCAGAGACCCAGTACTTC,CASSPLRAETQYF
TRBJ2-2,NA,NA,TRBV29-1,TGCAGCGTTGTTTTAGGATCGAACACCGGGGAGCTGTTTTTT,CSVVLGSNTGELFF
TRBJ2-2,NA,NA,TRBV28,TGTGCCAGCAGTTCCCCCCCCGGGGAGCTGTTTTTT,CASSSPPGELFF
TRBJ2-5,NA,TRBD1,TRBV7-8,TGTGCCAGCAGCTTTTGGACAGGGGGCAAAGAGACCCAGTACTTC,CASSFWTGGKETQYF
TRBJ2-1,NA,NA,TRBV19,TGTGCCAGTAGTGCTGGCACGAGCTCCTACAATGAGCAGTTCTTC,CASSAGTSSYNEQFF
TRBJ2-7,NA,NA,TRBV15,TGTGCCACCAGCAGCCTCGTGGTCTACGAGCAGTACTTC,CATSSLVVYEQYF
TRBJ1-1,NA,NA,TRBV6-6,TGTGCCAGCAGTTACTCGACGGGGAACACTGAAGCTTTCTTT,CASSYSTGNTEAFF
TRBJ2-7,NA,TRBD1,TRBV4-1,TGCGCCAGCAGACTCCGGGACAGATCAGCCTACGAGCAGTACTTC,CASRLRDRSAYEQYF
TRBJ2-2,NA,NA,TRBV7-3,TGTGCCAGCAGCCCTACGCGCGGGGCCTCGAACACCGGGGAGCTGTTTTTT,CASSPTRGASNTGELFF
TRBJ2-1,NA,TRBD2,TRBV5-4,TGTGCCAGCAGCTTGGCTTGGACTAGCGCCCGGAGCTCCTACAATGAGCAGTTCTTC,CASSLAWTSARSSYNEQFF
TRBJ2-7,NA,TRBD1,TRBV7-2,TGTGCCAGCAGAACCCGGACAGGGGGCTACGAGCAGTACTTC,CASRTRTGGYEQYF
TRBJ2-7,NA,NA,TRBV7-6,TGTGCCAGCAGCGGAGACAGCTCCTACGAGCAGTACTTC,CASSGDSSYEQYF
TRBJ2-2,once,NA,TRBV27,TGTGCCAGCAGTTTCCTCCGGGACCGTTGGTCCCCCGGGGAGCTGTTTTTT,CASSFLRDRWSPGELFF
TRBJ2-3,NA,TRBD1,TRBV7-9,TGTGCCAGCAGCTCCAGGCAGGGGGATTCGACAGATACGCAGTATTTT,CASSSRQGDSTDTQYF
TRBJ2-7,NA,TRBD1,TRBV6-1,TGTGCCAGCAGTGCGATCGGACAGGGGGCCTACGAGCAGTACTTC,CASSAIGQGAYEQYF
TRBJ2-7,NA,NA,TRBV10-3,TGTGCCATCAGCCCTACAACTAGGAACTCCTACGAGCAGTACTTC,CAISPTTRNSYEQYF
TRBJ1-4,NA,TRBD1,TRBV14,TGTGCCAGCAGCCAAGATGACAGGGGACGTCGAGAAAAACTGTTTTTT,CASSQDDRGRREKLFF
TRBJ2-7,NA,NA,TRBV5-4,TGTGCCAGCAGCGGCGGGGAGAGCTCCTACGAGCAGTACTTC,CASSGGESSYEQYF
TRBJ1-3,NA,NA,TRBV28,TGTGCCAGCAGTTTATTCTCCAGGGGAAGGTCTGGAAACACCATATATTTT,CASSLFSRGRSGNTIYF
TRBJ2-1,NA,NA,TRBV7-9,TGTGCCAGCAGCTACCGCCGGGTGGATGAGCAGTTCTTC,CASSYRRVDEQFF
TRBJ2-1,NA,NA,TRBV28,TGTGCCAGCAGCATCCTCGGGGTTACTGAGCAGTTCTTC,CASSILGVTEQFF
TRBJ1-3,NA,NA,TRBV7-9,TGTGCCAGCAGCCCCACAGGCCTATCTGGAAACACCATATATTTT,CASSPTGLSGNTIYF
TRBJ2-7,NA,TRBD2,TRBV7-9,TGTGCCAGCAGCTTAACAGCGGGGAACTCCTACGAGCAGTACTTC,CASSLTAGNSYEQYF
TRBJ2-1,NA,NA,TRBV28,TGTGCCAGCAGTTTGTATGCGGGATTCCACAATGAGCAGTTCTTC,CASSLYAGFHNEQFF
TRBJ1-2,NA,NA,TRBV6-6,TGTGCCAGCAGTTACTACTCTGACGGACGCTATGGCTACACCTTC,CASSYYSDGRYGYTF
TRBJ2-1,NA,NA,TRBV29-1,TGCAGCGTTGAGGGAGACGGACCCCTTTCCTACAATGAGCAGTTCTTC,CSVEGDGPLSYNEQFF
TRBJ1-1,NA,NA,TRBV19,TGTGCCAGTAGTATAGCCGTAGGGAGGAACACTGAAGCTTTCTTT,CASSIAVGRNTEAFF
TRBJ1-2,NA,NA,TRBV27,TGTGCCAGCAGTTCCCCGGCCGGGAACTATGGCTACACCTTC,CASSSPAGNYGYTF
TRBJ2-7,NA,NA,TRBV2,TGTGCCAGCAGTGACAGCCGGCCCTACGAGCAGTACTTC,CASSDSRPYEQYF
TRBJ2-7,NA,NA,TRBV7-6,TGTGCCAGCAGCCCCCGAATTATCTCCTACGAGCAGTACTTC,CASSPRIISYEQYF
TRBJ2-7,NA,NA,TRBV27,TGTGCCAGCAGTGGGATTAGCGGATTACGAATATACGAGCAGTACTTC,CASSGISGLRIYEQYF
TRBJ2-1,NA,NA,TRBV18,TGTGCCAGCTCACCACCGGCATACAATGAGCAGTTCTTC,CASSPPAYNEQFF
TRBJ2-7,NA,NA,TRBV27,TGTGCCAGCAGCCTCATAGGGGCTGATTACGAGCAGTACTTC,CASSLIGADYEQYF
TRBJ1-2,NA,TRBD1,TRBV7-2,TGTGCCAGCAGGCAGACAGGGTTACTGGGCTACACCTTC,CASRQTGLLGYTF
TRBJ2-3,NA,TRBD2,TRBV28,TGTGCCAGCAGGTTGACTAGCGGGAGGGGAAGCACAGATACGCAGTATTTT,CASRLTSGRGSTDTQYF
TRBJ1-2,NA,NA,TRBV28,TGTGCCAGCAGTCTACAGGTTTTGGGGGGCTACACCTTC,CASSLQVLGGYTF